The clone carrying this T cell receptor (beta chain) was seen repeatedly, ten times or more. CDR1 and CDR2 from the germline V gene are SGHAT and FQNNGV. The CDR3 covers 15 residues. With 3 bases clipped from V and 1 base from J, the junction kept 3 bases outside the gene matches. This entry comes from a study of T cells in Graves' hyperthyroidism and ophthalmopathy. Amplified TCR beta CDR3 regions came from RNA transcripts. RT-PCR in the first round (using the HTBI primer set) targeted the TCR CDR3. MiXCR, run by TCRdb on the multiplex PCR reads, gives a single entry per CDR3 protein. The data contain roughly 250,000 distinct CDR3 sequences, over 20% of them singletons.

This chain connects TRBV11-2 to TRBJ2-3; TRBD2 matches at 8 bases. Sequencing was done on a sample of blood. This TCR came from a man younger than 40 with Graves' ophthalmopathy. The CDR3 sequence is CASSFLLAGTDTQYF. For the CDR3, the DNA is TGTGCCAGCAGCTTCCTACTAGCGGGCACAGATACGCAGTATTTT. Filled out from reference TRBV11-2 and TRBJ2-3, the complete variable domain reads EAGVAQSPRYKIIEKRQSVAFWCNPISGHATLYWYQQILGQGPKLLIQFQNNGVVDDSQLPKDRFSAERLKGVDSTLKIQPAKLEDSAVYLCASSFLLAGTDTQYFGPGTRLTVL.